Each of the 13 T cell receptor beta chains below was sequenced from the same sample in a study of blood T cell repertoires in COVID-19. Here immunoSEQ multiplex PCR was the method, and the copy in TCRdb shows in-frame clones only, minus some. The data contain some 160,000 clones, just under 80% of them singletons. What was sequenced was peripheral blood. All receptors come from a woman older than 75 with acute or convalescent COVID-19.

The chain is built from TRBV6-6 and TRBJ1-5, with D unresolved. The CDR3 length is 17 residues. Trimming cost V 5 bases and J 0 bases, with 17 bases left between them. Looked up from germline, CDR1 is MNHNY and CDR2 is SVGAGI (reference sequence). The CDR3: CASSLSLLQDSNQPQHF. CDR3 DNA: TGTGCCAGCAGTCTCAGCTTACTTCAGGATAGCAATCAGCCCCAGCATTTT.

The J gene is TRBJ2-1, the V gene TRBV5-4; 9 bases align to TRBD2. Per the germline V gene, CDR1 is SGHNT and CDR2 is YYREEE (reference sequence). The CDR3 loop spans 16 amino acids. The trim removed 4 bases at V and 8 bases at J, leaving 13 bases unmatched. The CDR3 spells CASSPTLAGHVDEQFF. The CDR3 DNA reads TGTGCCAGCAGCCCCACCCTAGCGGGGCATGTCGATGAGCAGTTCTTC.

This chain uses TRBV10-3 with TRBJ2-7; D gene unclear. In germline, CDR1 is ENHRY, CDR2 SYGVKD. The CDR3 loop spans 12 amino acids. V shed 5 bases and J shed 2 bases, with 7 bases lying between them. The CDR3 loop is CAISNNAYEQYF. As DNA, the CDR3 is TGTGCCATCAGTAACAACGCCTACGAGCAGTACTTC.

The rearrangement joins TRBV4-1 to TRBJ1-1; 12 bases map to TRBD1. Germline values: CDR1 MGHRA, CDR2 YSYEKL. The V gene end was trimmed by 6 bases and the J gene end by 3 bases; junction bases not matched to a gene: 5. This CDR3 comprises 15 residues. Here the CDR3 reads CASRRGQGADTEAFF. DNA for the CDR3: TGCGCCAGCAGACGGGGACAGGGGGCTGACACTGAAGCTTTCTTT.

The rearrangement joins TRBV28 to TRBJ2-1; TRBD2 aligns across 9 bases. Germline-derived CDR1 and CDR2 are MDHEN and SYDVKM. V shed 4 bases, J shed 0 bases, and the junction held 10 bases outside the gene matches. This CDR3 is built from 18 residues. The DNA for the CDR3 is TGTGCCAGCAGTTACGTGGCTAGCGGGGCCCTCTCCTACAATGAGCAGTTCTTC. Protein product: CASSYVASGALSYNEQFF.

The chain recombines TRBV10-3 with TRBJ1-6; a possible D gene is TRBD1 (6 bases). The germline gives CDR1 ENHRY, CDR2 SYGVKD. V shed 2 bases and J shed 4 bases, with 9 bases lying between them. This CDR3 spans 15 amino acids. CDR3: CAISEGDRYNSPLHF. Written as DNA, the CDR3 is TGTGCCATCAGTGAGGGCGACAGGTATAATTCACCCCTCCACTTT.

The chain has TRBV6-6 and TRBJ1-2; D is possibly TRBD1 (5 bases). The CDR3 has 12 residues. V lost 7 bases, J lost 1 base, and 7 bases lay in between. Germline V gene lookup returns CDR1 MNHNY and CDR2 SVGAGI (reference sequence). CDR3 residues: CASTDSNYGYTF. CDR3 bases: TGTGCCAGCACTGACAGTAACTATGGCTACACCTTC.

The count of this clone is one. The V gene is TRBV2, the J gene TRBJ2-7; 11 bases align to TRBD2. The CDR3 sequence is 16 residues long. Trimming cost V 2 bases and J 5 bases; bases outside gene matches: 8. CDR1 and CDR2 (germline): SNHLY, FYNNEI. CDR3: CASSELSGRGFNEQYF. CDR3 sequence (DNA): TGTGCCAGCAGTGAACTTAGCGGGAGGGGTTTTAACGAGCAGTACTTC.

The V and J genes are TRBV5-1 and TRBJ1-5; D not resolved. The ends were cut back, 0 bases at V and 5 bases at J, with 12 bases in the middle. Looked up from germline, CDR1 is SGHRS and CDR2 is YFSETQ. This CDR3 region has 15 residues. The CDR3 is CASSLDPTGYQPQHF. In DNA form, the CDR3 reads TGCGCCAGCAGCTTGGACCCCACGGGGTATCAGCCCCAGCATTTT.

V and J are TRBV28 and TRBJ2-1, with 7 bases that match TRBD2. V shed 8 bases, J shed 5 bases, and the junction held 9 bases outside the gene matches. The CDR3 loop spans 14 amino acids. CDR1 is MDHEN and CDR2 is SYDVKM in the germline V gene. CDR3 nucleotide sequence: TGTGCCAGCTCCAGCGGGATTGTAAACAATGAGCAGTTCTTC. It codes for CASSSGIVNNEQFF.

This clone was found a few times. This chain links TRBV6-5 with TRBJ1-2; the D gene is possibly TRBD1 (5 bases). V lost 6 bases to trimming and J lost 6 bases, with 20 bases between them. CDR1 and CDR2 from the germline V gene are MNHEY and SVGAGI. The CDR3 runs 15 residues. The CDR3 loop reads CASSQNVQGAHGYTF. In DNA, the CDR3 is TGTGCCAGCAGCCAAAACGTCCAAGGGGCCCATGGCTACACCTTC.

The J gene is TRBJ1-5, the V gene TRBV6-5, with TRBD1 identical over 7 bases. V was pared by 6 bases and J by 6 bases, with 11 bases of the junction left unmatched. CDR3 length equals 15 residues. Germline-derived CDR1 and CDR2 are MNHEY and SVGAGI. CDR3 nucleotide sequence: TGTGCCAGCAGGCCAGCGAAGGGGGCCGGTCAGCCCCAGCATTTT. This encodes CASRPAKGAGQPQHF.

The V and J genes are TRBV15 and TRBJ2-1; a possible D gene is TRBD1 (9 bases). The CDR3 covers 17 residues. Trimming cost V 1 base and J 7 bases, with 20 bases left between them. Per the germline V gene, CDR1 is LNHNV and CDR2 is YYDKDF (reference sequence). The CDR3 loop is CATSRGRGGQGLNEQFF. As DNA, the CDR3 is TGTGCCACCAGCAGAGGTCGGGGGGGACAGGGCCTGAATGAGCAGTTCTTC. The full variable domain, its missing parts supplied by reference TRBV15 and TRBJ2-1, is DAMVIQNPRYQVTQFGKPVTLSCSQTLNHNVMYWYQQKSSQAPKLLFHYYDKDFNNEADTPDNFQSRRPNTSFCFLDIRSPGLGDTAMYLCATSRGRGGQGLNEQFFGPGTRLTVL.